Following are 21 T cell receptor beta chains from one sample sequenced in a study of T-cell reconstitution after alpha-beta-depleted transplantation in children. TCRbeta library construction was performed incorporating unique molecular identifiers. TCRdb reprocessed the PCR reads with MiXCR, giving one entry per CDR3 protein. The sample consists of just over 350,000 distinct CDR3 sequences, roughly 15% of them appearing once. Sample: PBMCs, taken from the stem cell graft. The source of these receptors is a human donor who donated a stem cell graft to a child with Fanconi anemia.

The chain is built from TRBV12-3 or TRBV12-4 and TRBJ2-7; D possibly corresponds to TRBD2 (6 bases). Trimming took 5 bases from V and 6 from J, leaving 17 bases between them. The CDR3 has 14 residues. CDR3: CASSGGSRISEQYF. CDR3 sequence (DNA): TGTGCCAGCAGTGGGGGGAGTCGGATAAGCGAGCAGTACTTC.

This clonotype was detected a few times. CDR3 protein: CASSYRGDNQPQHF. The CDR3 nucleotides read TGTGCCAGCAGCTATAGGGGAGACAATCAGCCCCAGCATTTT. The chain has TRBV5-5 and TRBJ1-5; maybe TRBD1 (5 bases). The CDR3 has 14 residues. Germline V lookup: CDR1 SGHKS, CDR2 YYEKEE (reference sequence). Between the trimmed V and J ends, which lost 3 bases and 3 bases, there was a span of 10 bases.

This chain connects TRBV6-5 to TRBJ1-2; possible D gene TRBD1, 6 bases. The germline V gene encodes CDR1 MNHEY and CDR2 SVGAGI. V lost 6 bases and J lost 7, with 18 bases in between. The CDR3 covers 14 residues. CDR3 coding DNA: TGTGCCAGCAGGTACAACAGGGCATGGAGTGGCTACACCTTC. Residues: CASRYNRAWSGYTF.

The V gene is TRBV6-1, the J gene TRBJ1-5, with TRBD1 matching over 10 bases. Germline V lookup: CDR1 MNHNS, CDR2 SASEGT. The V segment lost 4 bases and the J segment 0 bases; nucleotides outside the gene matches: 12. The CDR3 length is 19 residues. In DNA, the CDR3 is TGTGCCAGCAGTGGACCCCCGGGACAGGGGTTTAGTAGCAATCAGCCCCAGCATTTT. This translates into CASSGPPGQGFSSNQPQHF.

This clonotype has just a few counts. The rearrangement uses TRBV7-9 and TRBJ2-1; 8 bases fit TRBD1. The CDR3 covers 15 residues. Germline V gene lookup returns CDR1 SEHNR and CDR2 FQNEAQ (reference sequence). V was pared by 6 bases and J by 8 bases, with 12 bases of the junction left unmatched. The DNA for the CDR3 is TGTGCCAGCAGTCCCCGGACAGGGTTAGGAGATGAGCAGTTCTTC. Translated: CASSPRTGLGDEQFF.

The table lists this clonotype with a few counts. The V call is TRBV5-1, the J call TRBJ2-3; 9 bases are shared with TRBD1. Germline trimming cut 1 base from V and 3 bases from J; bases unmatched to any gene: 6. This CDR3 is built from 16 residues. The germline V gene has CDR1 SGHRS and CDR2 YFSETQ. As DNA, the CDR3 is TGCGCCAGCAGCTTGTATGGGACAGGGATGACAGATACGCAGTATTTT. Encoded protein: CASSLYGTGMTDTQYF.

J is TRBJ1-4 and V is TRBV5-1, with TRBD1 as a possible D gene (6 bases). This CDR3 is built from 14 residues. V shed 3 bases and J shed 3 bases, with 9 bases lying between them. Germline V gene lookup returns CDR1 SGHRS and CDR2 YFSETQ. CDR3 sequence reads: CASSSGQPNEKLFF. The CDR3 DNA sequence: TGCGCCAGCAGCTCCGGACAGCCTAATGAAAAACTGTTTTTT.

The CDR3: CASRGDFTGELFF. The DNA for the CDR3 is TGCGCCAGCAGAGGGGACTTCACCGGGGAGCTGTTTTTT. The chain is built from TRBV10-1 and TRBJ2-2; weak D call: TRBD2 (6 bases). Per the germline V gene, CDR1 is WNHNN and CDR2 is SYGVQD (reference sequence). There are 13 residues in the CDR3. The V end was cut by 6 bases, the J end by 4 bases, with 9 bases between.

V is TRBV7-9 and J is TRBJ1-4; 9 bases align to TRBD1. Germline V lookup: CDR1 SEHNR, CDR2 FQNEAQ (reference sequence). J was trimmed by 4 bases and V by 4 bases; bases with no gene match: 10. The CDR3 loop spans 17 amino acids. The CDR3 here is CASSSPGTGSDNEKLFF. CDR3 nucleotide sequence: TGTGCCAGCAGCTCCCCCGGGACAGGGAGCGATAATGAAAAACTGTTTTTT.

This clonotype came up a few times. The chain carries TRBV5-1 and TRBJ2-7; 9 bases fit TRBD1. CDR1 is SGHRS and CDR2 is YFSETQ in the germline V gene. The CDR3 loop spans 15 amino acids. V gave up 4 bases and J gave up 3 bases; unmatched junction bases: 8. CDR3 bases: TGCGCCAGCAGCCTAACTCCGGGACAGGGCTACGAGCAGTACTTC. Encoded protein: CASSLTPGQGYEQYF. The full variable domain, completed using reference TRBV5-1 and TRBJ2-7, is KAGVTQTPRYLIKTRGQQVTLSCSPISGHRSVSWYQQTPGQGLQFLFEYFSETQRNKGNFPGRFSGRQFSNSRSEMNVSTLELGDSALYLCASSLTPGQGYEQYFGPGTRLTVT.

This clonotype occurred many times. The chain uses TRBV6-2 or TRBV6-3 and TRBJ1-5; D uncertain. V was trimmed by 6 bases and J by 2 bases, leaving 23 bases between them. The CDR3 spans 18 residues. Germline CDR1 is MNHEY and CDR2 is SVGEGT. DNA of the CDR3: TGTGCCAGCAGCGTACACCTTGTGAAGGGAAACGGCAATCAGCCCCAGCATTTT. Encoded protein: CASSVHLVKGNGNQPQHF.

This clonotype was observed at least ten times. The chain is built from TRBV6-1 and TRBJ1-1; 7 bases match TRBD1. V lost 7 bases, J lost 4 bases, and 6 bases stayed unmatched. In germline, CDR1 is MNHNS, CDR2 SASEGT. CDR3 length: 13 amino acids. CDR3 residues: CASIATGLTEAFF. Written as DNA, the CDR3 is TGTGCCAGCATTGCGACAGGGCTCACTGAAGCTTTCTTT.

The chain couples TRBV10-3 to TRBJ1-2; D remains ambiguous. CDR3 length: 14 residues. Germline values: CDR1 ENHRY, CDR2 SYGVKD. Trimming left V 0 bases short and J 1 base short, with 6 bases between. The CDR3: CAISESSLNYGYTF. Here the CDR3 DNA reads TGTGCCATCAGTGAGTCGTCACTTAACTATGGCTACACCTTC.

This chain connects TRBV3-1 to TRBJ1-1; 7 bases line up with TRBD1. Germline V lookup: CDR1 LGHDT, CDR2 YNNKEL (reference sequence). Germline trimming cut 1 base from V and 5 bases from J; bases unmatched to any gene: 4. The CDR3 sequence is 14 residues long. In DNA, the CDR3 is TGTGCCAGCAGCCAAGGCGACAGGGCAACTGAAGCTTTCTTT. Amino acids: CASSQGDRATEAFF.

This clonotype has only a few counts. This chain uses TRBV9 with TRBJ2-5, with 8 bases lining up with TRBD2. J lost 5 bases, V lost 0 bases, and 3 bases had no gene match. Germline V CDR1 and CDR2: SGDLS, YYNGEE. The CDR3 runs to 14 residues. The CDR3: CASSVAGGWETQYF. In DNA form, the CDR3 reads TGTGCCAGCAGCGTAGCGGGGGGGTGGGAGACCCAGTACTTC.

This clonotype has a handful of counts. The chain uses TRBV7-6 and TRBJ1-1; a weak D match, TRBD1 (6 bases). Per the germline V gene, CDR1 is SGHVS and CDR2 is FNYEAQ. Trimming stripped 4 bases from V and 8 bases from J, with 14 bases between. The CDR3 covers 13 residues. Here the CDR3 reads CASSSQGIAEAFF. The CDR3 DNA is TGTGCCAGCAGCTCACAGGGAATTGCGGAAGCTTTCTTT.

This clonotype was picked up a small number of times. CDR3 in DNA: TGTGCCAGCAGTTACACAGGGGGTTACACCGGGGAGCTGTTTTTT. Translated: CASSYTGGYTGELFF. The V call is TRBV6-2 or TRBV6-3, the J call TRBJ2-2, with TRBD1 matching 8 bases. V lost 2 bases, J lost 3 bases, and 2 bases stayed unmatched. The CDR3 runs 15 residues. Germline lookup yields CDR1 MNHEY and CDR2 SVGEGT.

The chain recombines TRBV18 with TRBJ1-4, with TRBD1 matching 8 bases. Per the germline V gene, CDR1 is KGHSH and CDR2 is LQKENI. This CDR3 has 16 amino acids. V was pared by 6 bases and J by 8 bases, with 14 bases of the junction left unmatched. The CDR3 DNA follows: TGTGCCAGCTCTCGACAGGGGTCTGGAATGGACGAAAAACTGTTTTTT. Its translation: CASSRQGSGMDEKLFF.

This clonotype has only a few counts. This chain joins TRBV11-2 and TRBJ2-6; D not certain. The CDR3 contains 15 residues. Trimming stripped 3 bases from V and 0 bases from J, with 6 bases between. Germline values: CDR1 SGHAT, CDR2 FQNNGV. In DNA, the CDR3 is TGTGCCAGCAGCTTCGCTGACTCTGGGGCCAACGTCCTGACTTTC. Protein product: CASSFADSGANVLTF.

This clonotype was seen ten or more times. This rearrangement joins TRBV5-1 to TRBJ2-2; 7 nucleotides line up with TRBD1. The V segment lost 4 bases and the J segment 5 bases; nucleotides outside the gene matches: 8. The CDR3 extends over 15 amino acids. The germline CDR1 and CDR2 sequences are SGHRS and YFSETQ. CDR3 region: CASSPRQGWTGELFF. CDR3 sequence (DNA): TGCGCCAGCAGCCCCAGACAGGGCTGGACCGGGGAGCTGTTTTTT.

This clonotype has a handful of counts. This chain uses TRBV5-1 with TRBJ2-1; 11 positions match TRBD1. Per the germline V gene, CDR1 is SGHRS and CDR2 is YFSETQ. V shed 5 bases, J shed 7 bases, and the junction held 11 bases outside the gene matches. The CDR3 extends over 16 amino acids. The CDR3, as DNA: TGCGCCAGCAGTCATGCCTCCGGGACAGGGGGAAATGAGCAGTTCTTC. Its translation is CASSHASGTGGNEQFF.